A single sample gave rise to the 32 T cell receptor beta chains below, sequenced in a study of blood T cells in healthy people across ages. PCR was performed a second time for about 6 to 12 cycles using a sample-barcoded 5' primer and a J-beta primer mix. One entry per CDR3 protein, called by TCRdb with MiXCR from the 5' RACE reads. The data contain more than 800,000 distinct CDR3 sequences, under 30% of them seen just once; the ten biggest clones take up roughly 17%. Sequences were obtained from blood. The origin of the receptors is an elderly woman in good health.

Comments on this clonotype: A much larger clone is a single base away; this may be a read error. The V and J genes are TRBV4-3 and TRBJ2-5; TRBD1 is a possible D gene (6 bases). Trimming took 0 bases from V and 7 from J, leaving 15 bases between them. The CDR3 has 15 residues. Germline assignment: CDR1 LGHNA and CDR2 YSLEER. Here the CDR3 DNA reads TGCGCCAGCAGCCAAGATTGGCAGGGGTCCGGGACCCAGTACTTC. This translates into CASSQDWQGSGTQYF.

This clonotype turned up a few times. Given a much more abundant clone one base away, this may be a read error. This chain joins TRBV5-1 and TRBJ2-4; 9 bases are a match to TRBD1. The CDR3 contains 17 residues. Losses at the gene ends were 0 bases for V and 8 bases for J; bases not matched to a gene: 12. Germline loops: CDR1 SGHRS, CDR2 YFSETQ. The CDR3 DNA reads TGCGCCAGCAGCTTGGCGCTGGGACAGGGCGGTTGCGACATTCAGTACTTC. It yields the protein CASSLALGQGGCDIQYF.

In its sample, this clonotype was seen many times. In DNA, the CDR3 is TGTGCCACCAGCAGAGACGGAAACTCGTACGAGCAGTACTTC. It encodes CATSRDGNSYEQYF. This chain joins TRBV15 and TRBJ2-7; no reliable D call. The germline V and J ends were trimmed by 0 bases and 4 bases, with 10 bases remaining between them. The germline CDR1 and CDR2 sequences are LNHNV and YYDKDF (reference sequence). The CDR3 covers 14 residues. Looking up the rest from reference TRBV15 and TRBJ2-7 gives the full variable domain: DAMVIQNPRYQVTQFGKPVTLSCSQTLNHNVMYWYQQKSSQAPKLLFHYYDKDFNNEADTPDNFQSRRPNTSFCFLDIRSPGLGDTAMYLCATSRDGNSYEQYFGPGTRLTVT.

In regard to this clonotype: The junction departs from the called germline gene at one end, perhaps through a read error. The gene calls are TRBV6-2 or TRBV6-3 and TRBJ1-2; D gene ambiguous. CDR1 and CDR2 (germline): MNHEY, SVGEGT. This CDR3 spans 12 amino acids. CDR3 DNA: TGTGCCAGCAGGGAAGTTAACTATGGCGACACCTTC. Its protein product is CASREVNYGDTF.

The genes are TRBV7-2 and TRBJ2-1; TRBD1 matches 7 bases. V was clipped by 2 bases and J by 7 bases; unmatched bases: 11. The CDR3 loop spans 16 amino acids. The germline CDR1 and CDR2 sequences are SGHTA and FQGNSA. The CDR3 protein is CASSLISGIRGNEQFF. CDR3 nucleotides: TGTGCCAGCAGCTTAATTTCGGGCATCAGGGGGAATGAGCAGTTCTTC.

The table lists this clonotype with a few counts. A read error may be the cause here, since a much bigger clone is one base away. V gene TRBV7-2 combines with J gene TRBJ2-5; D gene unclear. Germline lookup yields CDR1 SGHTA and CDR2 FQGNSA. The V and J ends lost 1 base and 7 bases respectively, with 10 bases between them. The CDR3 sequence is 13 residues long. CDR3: CASSLEPGRTQYF. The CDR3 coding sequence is TGTGCCAGCAGCTTAGAGCCTGGTCGGACCCAGTACTTC.

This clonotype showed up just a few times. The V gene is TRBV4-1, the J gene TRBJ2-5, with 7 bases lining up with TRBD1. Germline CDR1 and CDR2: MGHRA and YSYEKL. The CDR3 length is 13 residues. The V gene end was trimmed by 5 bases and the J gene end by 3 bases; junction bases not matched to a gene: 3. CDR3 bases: TGCGCCAGCAGCTACGGGACAGAAGAGACCCAGTACTTC. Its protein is CASSYGTEETQYF.

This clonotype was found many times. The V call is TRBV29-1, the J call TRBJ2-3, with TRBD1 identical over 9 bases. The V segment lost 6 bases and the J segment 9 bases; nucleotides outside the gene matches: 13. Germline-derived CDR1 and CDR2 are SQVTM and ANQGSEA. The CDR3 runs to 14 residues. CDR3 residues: CSVMTGGGSGTQYF. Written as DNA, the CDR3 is TGCAGCGTGATGACAGGGGGAGGGTCGGGGACGCAGTATTTT.

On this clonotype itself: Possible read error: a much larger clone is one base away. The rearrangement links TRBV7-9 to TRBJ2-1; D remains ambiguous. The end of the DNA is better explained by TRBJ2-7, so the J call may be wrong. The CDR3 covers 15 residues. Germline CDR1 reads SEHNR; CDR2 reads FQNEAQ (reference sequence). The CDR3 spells CASTPRGSSYNEQYF. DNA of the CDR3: TGTGCCAGCACCCCGCGCGGTAGCTCCTACAATGAGCAGTACTTC.

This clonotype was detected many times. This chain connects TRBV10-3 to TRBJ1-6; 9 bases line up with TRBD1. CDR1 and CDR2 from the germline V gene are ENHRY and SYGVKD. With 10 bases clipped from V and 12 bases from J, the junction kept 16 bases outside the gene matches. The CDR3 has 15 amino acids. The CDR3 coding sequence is TGTGCCACCCAACCCCAGACAGGGGGGTCAGGACCCCTCCACTTT. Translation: CATQPQTGGSGPLHF.

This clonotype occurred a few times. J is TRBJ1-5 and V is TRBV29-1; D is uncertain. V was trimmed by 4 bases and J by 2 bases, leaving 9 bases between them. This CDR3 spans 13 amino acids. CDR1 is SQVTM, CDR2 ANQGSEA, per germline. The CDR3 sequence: CSVGKDGNQPQHF. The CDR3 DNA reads TGCAGCGTTGGGAAGGACGGCAATCAGCCCCAGCATTTT.

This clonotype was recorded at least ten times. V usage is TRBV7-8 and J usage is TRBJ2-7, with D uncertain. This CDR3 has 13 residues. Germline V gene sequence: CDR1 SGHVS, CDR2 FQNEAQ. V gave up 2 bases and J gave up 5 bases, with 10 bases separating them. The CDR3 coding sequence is TGTGCCAGCAGCTTAAGCAGACGAAACGAGCAGTACTTC. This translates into CASSLSRRNEQYF.

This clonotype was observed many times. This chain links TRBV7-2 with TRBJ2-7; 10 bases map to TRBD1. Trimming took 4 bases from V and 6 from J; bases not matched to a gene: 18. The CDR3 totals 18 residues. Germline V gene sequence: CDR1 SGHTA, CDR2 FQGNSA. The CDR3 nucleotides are TGTGCCAGCAGCTCCCGACAGGGGGCCTTCCTGAGTCCGAGCGAGCAGTACTTC. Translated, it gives CASSSRQGAFLSPSEQYF.

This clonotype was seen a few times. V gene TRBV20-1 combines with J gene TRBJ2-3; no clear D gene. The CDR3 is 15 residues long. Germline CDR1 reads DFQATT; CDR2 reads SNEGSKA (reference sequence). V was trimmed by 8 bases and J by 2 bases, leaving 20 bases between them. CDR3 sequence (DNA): TGCAGTCCCAACGACCTACAGACACACACAGATACGCAGTATTTT. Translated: CSPNDLQTHTDTQYF.

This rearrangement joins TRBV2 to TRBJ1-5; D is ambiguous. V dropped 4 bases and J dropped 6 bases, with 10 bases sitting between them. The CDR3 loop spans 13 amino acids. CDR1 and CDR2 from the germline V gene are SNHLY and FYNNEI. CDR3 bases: TGTGCCAGCAGTGGTGGTCACCCTCAGCCCCAGCATTTT. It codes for CASSGGHPQPQHF.

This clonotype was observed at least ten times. The CDR3 sequence: CASSQGGGGTHEQYF. The CDR3 DNA is TGTGCCAGCAGCCAAGGTGGCGGGGGGACCCACGAGCAGTACTTC. The V and J genes are TRBV3-1 and TRBJ2-7; 8 nucleotides align to TRBD2. V was pared by 1 base and J by 5 bases, with 7 bases of the junction left unmatched. Germline V gene data show CDR1 as LGHDT and CDR2 as YNNKEL (reference sequence). CDR3 size: 15 residues.

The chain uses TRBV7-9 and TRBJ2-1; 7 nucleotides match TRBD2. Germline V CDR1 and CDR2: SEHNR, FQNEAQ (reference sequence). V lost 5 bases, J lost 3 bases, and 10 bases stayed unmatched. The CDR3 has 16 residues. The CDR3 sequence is CASSPPGGRGYNEQFF. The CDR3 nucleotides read TGTGCCAGCAGCCCGCCTGGGGGGAGGGGCTACAATGAGCAGTTCTTC.

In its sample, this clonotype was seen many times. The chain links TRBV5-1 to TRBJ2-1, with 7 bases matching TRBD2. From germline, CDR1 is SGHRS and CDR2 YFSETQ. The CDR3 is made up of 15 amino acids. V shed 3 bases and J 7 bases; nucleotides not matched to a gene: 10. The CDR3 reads CASSSRTSSGNEQFF. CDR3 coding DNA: TGCGCCAGCAGCTCGCGGACTAGTTCGGGGAATGAGCAGTTCTTC.

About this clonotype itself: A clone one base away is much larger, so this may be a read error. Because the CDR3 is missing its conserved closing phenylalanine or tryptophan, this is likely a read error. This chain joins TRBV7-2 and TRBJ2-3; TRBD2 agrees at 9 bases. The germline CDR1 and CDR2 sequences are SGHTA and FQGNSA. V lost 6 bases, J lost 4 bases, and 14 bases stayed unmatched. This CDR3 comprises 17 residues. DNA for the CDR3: TGTGCCAGCAGTTCGATGGTGGGCGGGGGGGCCTCAGATACGCAGTATGTT. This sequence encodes CASSSMVGGGASDTQYV.

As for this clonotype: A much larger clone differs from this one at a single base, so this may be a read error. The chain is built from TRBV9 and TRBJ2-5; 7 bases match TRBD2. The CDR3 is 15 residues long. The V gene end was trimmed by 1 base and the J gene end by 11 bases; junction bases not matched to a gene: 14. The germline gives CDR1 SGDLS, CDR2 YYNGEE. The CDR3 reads CASSVTGGKVNEQYF. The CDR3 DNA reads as TGTGCCAGCAGCGTAACCGGGGGGAAGGTTAATGAGCAGTACTTC.

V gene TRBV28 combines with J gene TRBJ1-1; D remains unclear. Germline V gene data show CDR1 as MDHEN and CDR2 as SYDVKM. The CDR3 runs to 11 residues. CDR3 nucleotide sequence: TGTGTCACCGCAATGAACACTGAAGCTTTCTTT. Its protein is CVTAMNTEAFF.

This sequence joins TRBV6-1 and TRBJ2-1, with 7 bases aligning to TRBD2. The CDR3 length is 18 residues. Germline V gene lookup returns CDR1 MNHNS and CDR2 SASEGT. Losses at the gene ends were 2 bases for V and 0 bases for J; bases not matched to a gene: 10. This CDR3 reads CASSEWGGGKSSYNEQFF. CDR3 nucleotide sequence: TGTGCCAGCAGTGAATGGGGGGGGGGTAAGAGCTCCTACAATGAGCAGTTCTTC.

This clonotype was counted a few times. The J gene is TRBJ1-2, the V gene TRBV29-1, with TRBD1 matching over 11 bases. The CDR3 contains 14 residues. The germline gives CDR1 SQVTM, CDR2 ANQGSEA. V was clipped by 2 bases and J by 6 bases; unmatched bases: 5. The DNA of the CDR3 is TGCAGCGTTGAATTGGGGACAGGGGGGAATGGCTACACCTTC. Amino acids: CSVELGTGGNGYTF.

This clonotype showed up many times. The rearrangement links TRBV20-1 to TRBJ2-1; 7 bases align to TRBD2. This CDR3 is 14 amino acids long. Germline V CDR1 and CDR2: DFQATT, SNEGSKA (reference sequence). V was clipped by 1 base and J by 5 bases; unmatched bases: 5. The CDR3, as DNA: TGCAGTGCTAGAGTTGGGGGAGGGAACAATGAGCAGTTCTTC. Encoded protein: CSARVGGGNNEQFF.

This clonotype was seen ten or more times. The CDR3, as DNA: TGTGCCACCAGTGATTTCGAGGCAGACACAGATACGCAGTATTTT. It yields the protein CATSDFEADTDTQYF. This chain links TRBV24-1 with TRBJ2-3; D uncertain. V dropped 1 base and J dropped 2 bases, with 9 bases sitting between them. CDR1 and CDR2 from the germline V gene are KGHDR and SFDVKD. CDR3 length: 15 amino acids.

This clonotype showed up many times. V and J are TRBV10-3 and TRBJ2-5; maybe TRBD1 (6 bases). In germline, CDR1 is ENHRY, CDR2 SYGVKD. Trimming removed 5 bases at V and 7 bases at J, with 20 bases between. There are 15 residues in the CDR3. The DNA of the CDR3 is TGTGCCATCAGTCCCGCCGGACAGCCTTCGGGGACCCAGTACTTC. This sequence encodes CAISPAGQPSGTQYF.

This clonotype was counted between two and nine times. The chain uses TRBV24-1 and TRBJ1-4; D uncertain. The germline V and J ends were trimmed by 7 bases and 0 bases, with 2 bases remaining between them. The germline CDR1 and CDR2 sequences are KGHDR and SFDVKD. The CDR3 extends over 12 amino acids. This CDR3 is CATSSTNEKLFF. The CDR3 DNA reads TGTGCCACCAGCTCAACTAATGAAAAACTGTTTTTT.

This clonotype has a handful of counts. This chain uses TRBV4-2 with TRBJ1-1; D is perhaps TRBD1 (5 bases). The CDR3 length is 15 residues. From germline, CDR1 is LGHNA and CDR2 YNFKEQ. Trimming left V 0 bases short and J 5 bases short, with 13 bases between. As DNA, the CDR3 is TGTGCCAGCAGCCAAGAGGGGACTCTAGGTACTGAAGCTTTCTTT. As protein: CASSQEGTLGTEAFF.

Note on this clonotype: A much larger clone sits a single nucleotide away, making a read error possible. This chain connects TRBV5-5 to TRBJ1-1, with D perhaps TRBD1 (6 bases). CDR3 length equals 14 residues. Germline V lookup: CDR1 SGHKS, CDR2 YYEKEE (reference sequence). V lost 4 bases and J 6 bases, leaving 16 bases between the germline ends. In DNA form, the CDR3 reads TGTGCCAGCAGCATACAGGGTCAGCACGCTGAAGCTTTCTTT. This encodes CASSIQGQHAEAFF.

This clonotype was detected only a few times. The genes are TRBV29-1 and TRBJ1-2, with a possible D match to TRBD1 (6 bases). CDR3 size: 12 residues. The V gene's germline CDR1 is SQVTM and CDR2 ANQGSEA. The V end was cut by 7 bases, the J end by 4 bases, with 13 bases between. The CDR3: CSARGNSYGYTF. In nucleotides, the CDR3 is TGCAGCGCAAGGGGGAACTCCTATGGCTACACCTTC.

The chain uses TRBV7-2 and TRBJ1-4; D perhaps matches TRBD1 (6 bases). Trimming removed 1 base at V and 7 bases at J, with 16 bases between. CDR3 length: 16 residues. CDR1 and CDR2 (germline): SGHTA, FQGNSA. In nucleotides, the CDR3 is TGTGCCAGCAGCTTAGTTTGGGGGGGGCTGGGTGAAAAACTGTTTTTT. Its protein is CASSLVWGGLGEKLFF.

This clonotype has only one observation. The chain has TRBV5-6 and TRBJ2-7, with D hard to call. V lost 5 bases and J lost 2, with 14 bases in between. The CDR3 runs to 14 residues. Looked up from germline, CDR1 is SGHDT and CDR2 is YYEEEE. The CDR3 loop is CASSLSRIPYEQYF. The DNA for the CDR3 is TGTGCCAGCAGTTTATCCAGGATCCCCTACGAGCAGTACTTC.